Described below is a single T cell receptor (beta chain) sequence and its context. TCRdb keeps only in-frame clones here, not all; method: immunoSEQ multiplex PCR. The table has some 220,000 clones, nearly 90% seen once. The sample belongs to a study of blood T cell repertoires in COVID-19. V was trimmed by 4 bases and J by 3 bases, leaving 10 bases between them. The V gene's germline CDR1 is SGHTA and CDR2 FQGNSA. This CDR3 is 14 amino acids long. The chain carries TRBV7-2 and TRBJ1-3; D remains ambiguous. The sample consisted of peripheral blood. The origin of this receptor is a woman aged 18-30 years who had recovered from COVID-19. The CDR3 DNA sequence: TGTGCCAGCAGCTACCCCGGGTATGGAAACACCATATATTTT. Translating it yields CASSYPGYGNTIYF.